The 13 T cell receptor beta chains presented below share a single source sample, sequenced in a study of T-cell memory formation after mild COVID-19 (dated by TCRdb to about 2021). The library came from 5' RACE. The run used an Illumina NovaSeq 6000. TCRdb took the public reads, trimmed them with fastp at Q25, ran MiXCR for clone calling and kept in-frame beta chains. Every CDR3 protein is listed once, alongside the most common genes and DNA of its rows. Here the sample has roughly 510,000 distinct CDR3 sequences; 17% occur a single time. Roughly 8.2% of the sample goes to the ten largest clones. Sequenced: PBMCs or a T cell subset sorted from them (not recorded which). These receptors were taken from an adult woman who had mild COVID-19 (a few samples of this study predate the infection). The sample titles of this study are shuffled in the database, so cell type and time point are left out; the donor was told from shared clones.

The V and J genes are TRBV7-3 and TRBJ2-5; D not resolved. Germline V gene sequence: CDR1 SGHTA, CDR2 FQGTGA. The V end was cut by 5 bases, the J end by 3 bases, with 10 bases between. This CDR3 contains 13 residues. The CDR3 nucleotides are TGTGCCAGCAGCCTCTACTTAAAAGAGACCCAGTACTTC. As protein: CASSLYLKETQYF.

The rearrangement uses TRBV5-5 and TRBJ1-6, with D uncertain. Per germline, CDR1 SGHKS and CDR2 YYEKEE (reference sequence). The CDR3 covers 13 residues. The V gene lost 2 bases and the J gene lost 7 bases, with 7 bases spanning the gap. As DNA, the CDR3 is TGTGCCAGCAGCTTCCTGGGCAATTCACCCCTCCACTTT. It translates to CASSFLGNSPLHF.

This clonotype was seen more than once but under ten times. The chain employs TRBV20-1 and TRBJ1-2, with 8 nucleotides matching TRBD1. This CDR3 spans 15 amino acids. Germline V CDR1 and CDR2: DFQATT, SNEGSKA (reference sequence). The V and J ends lost 0 bases and 6 bases, in that order; junction bases with no gene match: 9. CDR3 amino acids: CSAREDTRTGNGYTF. CDR3 nucleotides: TGCAGTGCTAGAGAAGACACTCGGACAGGGAATGGCTACACCTTC.

This clonotype was counted only a few times. The V and J genes are TRBV3-1 and TRBJ2-2; perhaps TRBD2 as D (6 bases). The CDR3 spans 15 residues. V lost 3 bases to trimming and J lost 5 bases, with 13 bases between them. Germline CDR1 reads LGHDT; CDR2 reads YNNKEL (reference sequence). CDR3 residues: CASSQTSLKTGELFF. The CDR3 nucleotides read TGTGCCAGCAGCCAGACTAGTCTTAAGACCGGGGAGCTGTTTTTT.

The table lists this clonotype with a few counts. The chain employs TRBV3-1 and TRBJ1-4; TRBD1 matches 9 bases. The length of the CDR3 is 18 residues. Germline lookup yields CDR1 LGHDT and CDR2 YNNKEL (reference sequence). The J segment lost 0 bases and the V segment lost 4 bases, leaving 9 bases of the junction unmatched. CDR3 DNA sequence: TGTGCCAGCAGCCGATCCTCCGGGACAGGGACAACTAATGAAAAACTGTTTTTT. Encoded protein: CASSRSSGTGTTNEKLFF.

This chain uses TRBV29-1 with TRBJ2-7, with 7 bases identical to TRBD1. Germline CDR1 is SQVTM and CDR2 is ANQGSEA. The CDR3 is 15 amino acids. With V trimmed by 1 base and J by 5 bases, 11 bases remained unmatched. CDR3 nucleotide sequence: TGCAGCGTTGAAGGGGGACAGTTTAATAAAAACGAGCAGTACTTC. Amino acid sequence: CSVEGGQFNKNEQYF.

DNA for the CDR3: TGCGCCAGCGGGGGGTTTCGCACAGATACGCAGTATTTT. It is translated as CASGGFRTDTQYF. The chain has TRBV10-2 and TRBJ2-3; D is perhaps TRBD2 (6 bases). The CDR3 consists of 13 residues. Germline CDR1 and CDR2: WSHSY and SAAADI. With 8 bases removed from V and 1 base from J, the gap between germline ends came to 10 bases.

The gene calls are TRBV4-1 and TRBJ2-7, with D unclear. The V gene's germline CDR1 is MGHRA and CDR2 YSYEKL. Trimming took off 5 bases at V and 2 bases at J, with 16 bases between the two ends. This CDR3 spans 15 amino acids. CDR3 residues: CASSAVGSSTYEQYF. In DNA form, the CDR3 reads TGCGCCAGCAGCGCAGTGGGGTCGTCCACCTACGAGCAGTACTTC.

This clonotype was detected ten times or more. The V gene is TRBV7-2, the J gene TRBJ2-7; 13 nucleotides match TRBD2. The V segment lost 5 bases and the J segment 1 base; nucleotides outside the gene matches: 8. Germline CDR1 SGHTA, CDR2 FQGNSA. This CDR3 has 17 amino acids. The CDR3 loop is CASSLLLAGGMSYEQYF. CDR3 DNA: TGTGCCAGCAGCCTTTTACTAGCGGGGGGGATGTCCTACGAGCAGTACTTC. Drawing the rest from reference TRBV7-2 and TRBJ2-7, the complete variable domain is GAGVSQSPSNKVTEKGKDVELRCDPISGHTALYWYRQSLGQGLEFLIYFQGNSAPDKSGLPSDRFSAERTGGSVSTLTIQRTQQEDSAVYLCASSLLLAGGMSYEQYFGPGTRLTVT.

V is TRBV19 and J is TRBJ2-2; D gene ambiguous. The CDR3 is 12 residues long. CDR1 is LNHDA, CDR2 SQIVND, per germline (reference sequence). V was trimmed by 4 bases and J by 7 bases, leaving 7 bases between them. CDR3 amino acids: CASSNGRGELFF. For the CDR3, the DNA is TGTGCCAGTAGTAATGGGCGCGGGGAGCTGTTTTTT. Complete variable domain (other parts from reference TRBV19 and TRBJ2-2): DGGITQSPKYLFRKEGQNVTLSCEQNLNHDAMYWYRQDPGQGLRLIYYSQIVNDFQKGDIAEGYSVSREKKESFPLTVTSAQKNPTAFYLCASSNGRGELFFGEGSRLTVL.

The rearrangement joins TRBV12-3 or TRBV12-4 to TRBJ2-4, with D perhaps matching TRBD1 (5 bases). This CDR3 is built from 15 residues. The V gene lost 6 bases and the J gene lost 5 bases, with 17 bases spanning the gap. For the CDR3, the DNA is TGTGCCAGCAGCGACTTCAGGGTATTGGAAAACATTCAGTACTTC. This encodes CASSDFRVLENIQYF.

The V call is TRBV7-9, the J call TRBJ1-1; 7 bases match TRBD1. The CDR3 covers 16 residues. CDR1 and CDR2 (germline): SEHNR, FQNEAQ (reference sequence). Trimming cost V 5 bases and J 7 bases; bases outside gene matches: 16. The CDR3 here is CASSENPRTDRVEAFF. As DNA, the CDR3 is TGTGCCAGCAGCGAAAATCCGCGGACTGACAGGGTTGAAGCTTTCTTT.

This clonotype appeared many times. This sequence joins TRBV18 and TRBJ2-3, with unresolved D. This CDR3 region has 12 residues. Per germline, CDR1 KGHSH and CDR2 LQKENI. Trimming pared 8 bases from V and 2 bases from J, leaving 8 bases between. Here the CDR3 DNA reads TGTGCCAGCAGCCCTTACACAGATACGCAGTATTTT. Protein: CASSPYTDTQYF.